The rows below give T cell receptor beta chains drawn from one sample of a study of blood T cell repertoires in COVID-19. The assay was immunoSEQ multiplex PCR, and TCRdb's table has in-frame clones only and misses some. Seen here are about 120,000 clones, 90% observed once, and the top ten hold 1.8%. Sequenced sample: peripheral blood. The receptors were sampled from a human donor with active COVID-19. The donor label of this sample is uncertain. Each CDR3 is given with its conserved first and last residue. D genes are given only for firm matches. The size field is filled for only some rows; it gives once, few, many or a size class.

clone size | D gene | J gene | V gene | CDR3 DNA | CDR3 protein
- | - | TRBJ1-3 | TRBV5-1 | TGCGCCAGCAGCTTGGTGTCGGGGGCTGGAAACACCATATATTTT | CASSLVSGAGNTIYF
- | TRBD1 | TRBJ1-1 | TRBV7-2 | TGTGCCAGCAGTAGGGGGCCGGGAGTTAGCACTGAAGCTTTCTTT | CASSRGPGVSTEAFF
- | TRBD1 | TRBJ1-4 | TRBV4-2 | TGTGCCAGCAGCCAATACCAGGGGGCGGGTGAAAAACTGTTTTTT | CASSQYQGAGEKLFF
- | TRBD1 | TRBJ2-2 | TRBV15 | TGTGCCACCAGCAGAGGATCGGGACAGGCGAACACCGGGGAGCTGTTTTTT | CATSRGSGQANTGELFF
- | - | TRBJ2-7 | TRBV5-1 | TGCGCCAGCCGGGACAACCGAAAATCCTACGAGCAGTACTTC | CASRDNRKSYEQYF
- | - | TRBJ2-7 | TRBV7-2 | TGTGCCAGCAGCTTAGGCTTTTACAGCTCCTACGAGCAGTACTTC | CASSLGFYSSYEQYF
- | - | TRBJ1-5 | TRBV28 | TGTGCCAGCAGTCCGGAACAGGGACGAGGCAATCAGCCCCAGCATTTT | CASSPEQGRGNQPQHF
once | - | TRBJ2-3 | TRBV12-3/TRBV12-4 | TGTGCCAGCAGCGACACATTCACAGATACGCAGTATTTT | CASSDTFTDTQYF
few | - | TRBJ1-1 | TRBV6-2/TRBV6-3 | TGTGCCAGCAGTCTGACAGGGAACACTGAAGCTTTCTTT | CASSLTGNTEAFF
- | - | TRBJ1-4 | TRBV5-1 | TGCGCCAGCAGCTTGGGCGGAACTAATGAAAAACTGTTTTTT | CASSLGGTNEKLFF
- | TRBD1 | TRBJ1-4 | TRBV7-2 | TGTGCCAGCAGCTTACTCCACGGGACAGCGAATGAAAAACTGTTTTTT | CASSLLHGTANEKLFF
- | TRBD1 | TRBJ1-2 | TRBV7-2 | TGTGCCAGCAGCTGGGATCCGGGACAGGGGGCGTATGGCTACACCTTC | CASSWDPGQGAYGYTF
- | TRBD2 | TRBJ2-5 | TRBV4-1 | TGCGCCAGCAGCCAAGCCTGGGAGGGAGAGACCCAGTACTTC | CASSQAWEGETQYF
- | - | TRBJ1-4 | TRBV4-1 | TGCGCCAGCAGCCAGAGAACTTGGGAAAAACTGTTTTTT | CASSQRTWEKLFF
- | TRBD1 | TRBJ1-4 | TRBV24-1 | TGTGCCACCAGCTCCGGACAGGGTAGGACTAAACTGTTTTTT | CATSSGQGRTKLFF
- | TRBD1 | TRBJ1-4 | TRBV27 | TGTGCCAGCAGTCCGCAGGGGGCGTTAGGTGAAAAACTGTTTTTT | CASSPQGALGEKLFF
- | TRBD2 | TRBJ2-1 | TRBV19 | TGTGCCAGTAGCCCCCGGGGGGCTAGCGGGGGCCTGAATGAGCAGTTCTTC | CASSPRGASGGLNEQFF
few | - | TRBJ2-1 | TRBV7-9 | TGTGCCAGCAGCCCCAAGCGGAGGATTACTCTCAATGAGCAGTTCTTC | CASSPKRRITLNEQFF
- | TRBD2 | TRBJ2-3 | TRBV28 | TGTGCCAGCAATAGGGGCGGAGCACGGGGGGGCACAGATACGCAGTATTTT | CASNRGGARGGTDTQYF
- | - | TRBJ1-2 | TRBV28 | TGTGCCAGCAGTTTCCCCGGGACAAACTATAAGCACACCTTC | CASSFPGTNYKHTF
- | - | TRBJ1-1 | TRBV29-1 | TGCAGCGTTGTGGCCCTCTCTTCAGGGACTGAAGCTTTCTTT | CSVVALSSGTEAFF
- | - | TRBJ2-7 | TRBV6-2/TRBV6-3 | TGTGCCAGCAGTTACGGCCCGGGGAGCCGTACCTACGAGCAGTACTTC | CASSYGPGSRTYEQYF
- | - | TRBJ1-2 | TRBV19 | TGTGCCAGTACTTCTGGGGCAGCGAACTATGGCTACACCTTC | CASTSGAANYGYTF
- | - | TRBJ2-1 | TRBV18 | TGTGCCAGCTCACCACCGGCGAAAACAGGGCTTGGGAATGAGCAGTTCTTC | CASSPPAKTGLGNEQFF
once | TRBD1 | TRBJ1-1 | TRBV18 | TGTGCCAGCTCACCGCGACAGGGCTCTATGAACACTGAAGCTTTCTTT | CASSPRQGSMNTEAFF
- | - | TRBJ2-5 | TRBV7-9 | TGTGCCAGCAGCTTTGGCCAGGGCGGCCAAGAGACCCAGTACTTC | CASSFGQGGQETQYF
- | - | TRBJ2-7 | TRBV10-2 | TGCGCCAGCAGTGAGGGCGGGATCTCCTACGAGCAGTACTTC | CASSEGGISYEQYF
- | - | TRBJ1-5 | TRBV6-6 | TGTGCCAGCAGTTATATCGAGTACAATCAGCCCCAGCATTTT | CASSYIEYNQPQHF
- | - | TRBJ2-3 | TRBV5-4 | TGTGCCAGCCGGCCGAAGACGGGGGATACGCAGTATTTT | CASRPKTGDTQYF
- | TRBD1 | TRBJ2-5 | TRBV28 | TGTGCCAGCAGTACCGGGGACAGGGGGCTGGAGACCCAGTACTTC | CASSTGDRGLETQYF
- | TRBD1 | TRBJ1-3 | TRBV11-2 | TGTGCCAGCAGCCGTATTGTGGGACAGGGGTCGGGAAACACCATATATTTT | CASSRIVGQGSGNTIYF
- | TRBD1 | TRBJ2-7 | TRBV19 | TGTGCCACCAAACCGGGACAGGGGGAATTCGAGCAGTACTTC | CATKPGQGEFEQYF
- | TRBD1 | TRBJ2-7 | TRBV11-2 | TGTGCCAGCAGCCGGGACAGGAGAGAGCAGTACTTC | CASSRDRREQYF
- | - | TRBJ2-5 | TRBV27 | TGTGCCAGTGGCCGGGACATCCAAGAGACCCAGTACTTC | CASGRDIQETQYF
- | - | TRBJ2-1 | TRBV9 | TGTGCCAGCAGCGTAGACTCTCTTTACAATGAGCAGTTCTTC | CASSVDSLYNEQFF
- | TRBD2 | TRBJ2-5 | TRBV13 | TGTGCCAGCAGCTTAGAGACTAGCGGATACCAAGAGACCCAGTACTTC | CASSLETSGYQETQYF
- | TRBD1 | TRBJ1-1 | TRBV10-3 | TGTGCCATGGAGTCGGGACAGGGAAATTCTGAAGCTTTCTTT | CAMESGQGNSEAFF
- | - | TRBJ2-1 | TRBV10-2 | TGCGCCAGCAGTGAGTCTGGAGGAGGCAATGAGCAGTTCTTC | CASSESGGGNEQFF
- | TRBD1 | TRBJ1-4 | TRBV5-4 | TGTGCCAGCAGCTTTGGACAGGGACCTAATGAAAAACTGTTTTTT | CASSFGQGPNEKLFF
- | - | TRBJ1-5 | TRBV19 | TGTGCCAGTAGTATAGGGCACAGGGAACGGCCCCAGCATTTT | CASSIGHRERPQHF
- | - | TRBJ2-2 | TRBV4-3 | TGCGCCAGCAGCCAAGTAGCCTCCGGGGAGCTGTTTTTT | CASSQVASGELFF
- | - | TRBJ2-2 | TRBV7-2 | TGTGCCAGCAGCCCACAACCGTACAGGGAAACCGGGGAGCTGTTTTTT | CASSPQPYRETGELFF
- | - | TRBJ1-5 | TRBV19 | TGTGCCAGTAATCTCAGGGCCACCCCCTTGGGGCCCCAGCATTTT | CASNLRATPLGPQHF
- | - | TRBJ2-5 | TRBV5-6 | TGTGCCAGCAGCTTGTTAGGGGTGATTTCGGAAGAGACCCAGTACTTC | CASSLLGVISEETQYF
- | TRBD1 | TRBJ2-2 | TRBV7-8 | TGTGCCAGCAGCTCGGGACAGACGAACACCGGGGAGCTGTTTTTT | CASSSGQTNTGELFF
- | - | TRBJ1-3 | TRBV4-3 | TGCGCCAGCAGCGCCGACAGGATAGGAAACACCATATATTTT | CASSADRIGNTIYF
- | - | TRBJ1-1 | TRBV29-1 | TGCAGCGTCCACGTCCAGGGGAACACTGAAGCTTTCTTT | CSVHVQGNTEAFF
- | TRBD2 | TRBJ2-7 | TRBV6-2/TRBV6-3 | TGTGCCAGCAGTTACACGGGGGGGGCCTACGAGCAGTACTTC | CASSYTGGAYEQYF
- | - | TRBJ2-1 | TRBV5-6 | TGTGCCAGCAGCTTGGGCAGGGACTCCGGGCTGTTCTTC | CASSLGRDSGLFF
- | - | TRBJ2-3 | TRBV11-2 | TGTGCCAGCAGCTTAGGACTTTTGAGCGCCACAGATACGCAGTATTTT | CASSLGLLSATDTQYF
- | TRBD1 | TRBJ2-7 | TRBV10-3 | TGTGCCACCGGGCGACAGGGTACCTACGAGCAGTACTTC | CATGRQGTYEQYF
- | - | TRBJ2-7 | TRBV11-3 | TGTGCCAGCAGCCCCCCCATGAGCTCCTACGAGCAGTACTTC | CASSPPMSSYEQYF
- | TRBD1 | TRBJ2-1 | TRBV18 | TGTGCCAGCTCACCCGGGACAGGGGGCAGGAATGAGCAGTTCTTC | CASSPGTGGRNEQFF
- | TRBD1 | TRBJ1-4 | TRBV5-5 | TGTGCCAGCAGCGCGACAGGGGCCCTAACAACTAATGAAAAACTGTTTTTT | CASSATGALTTNEKLFF
once | - | TRBJ1-1 | TRBV2 | TGTGCCAGCAAAGACCGGGGTTTGGGGAACACTGAAGCTTTCTTT | CASKDRGLGNTEAFF
- | - | TRBJ1-6 | TRBV9 | TGTGCCAGCAGCCTAGGGGCAGGGACATTAGCTTCACCCCTCCACTTT | CASSLGAGTLASPLHF
- | - | TRBJ2-3 | TRBV29-1 | TGCAGCGTGCAAAAGCGGGCTAGTTCTTGGGCAGATACGCAGTATTTT | CSVQKRASSWADTQYF
once | - | TRBJ2-4 | TRBV7-6 | TGTGCCAGCAGCCCACATCGGGTATCATCTACCCTAGCCAAAAACATTCAGTACTTC | CASSPHRVSSTLAKNIQYF
- | TRBD1 | TRBJ1-1 | TRBV6-5 | TGTGCCAGCAGTCACGGGACAGCAGAGAACACTGAAGCTTTCTTT | CASSHGTAENTEAFF